Listed below are T cell receptor beta chains from one sample, sequenced in a study of CD8+ T cells in alopecia areata. Data came from immunoSEQ multiplex PCR; TCRdb stores just in-frame clones and leaves some out. The table shows about 160,000 clones, with 55% to 75% occurring only once. Specimen: CD4+ T cells sorted from blood, collected at week 24, from a patient treated with tofacitinib. The source is a human donor with alopecia areata. The CDR3 runs from the conserved cysteine through the conserved F or W. The D gene is left open where the match is weak. The size of a clone is reported for some rows only, either as once, few or many, or as a class for expanded clones.

j_call clone_size d_call v_call cdr3_aa cdr3_nt
TRBJ1-5 - TRBD1 TRBV30 CAWSGDSQSNQPQHF TGTGCCTGGAGTGGGGACAGCCAAAGCAATCAGCCCCAGCATTTT
TRBJ2-2 - TRBD1 TRBV5-1 CASRLTLSGTGDTGELFF TGCGCCAGCAGACTTACACTATCCGGGACAGGGGACACCGGGGAGCTGTTTTTT
TRBJ1-1 - TRBD1 TRBV29-1 CSVRQGGITEAFF TGCAGCGTTAGACAGGGTGGAATCACTGAAGCTTTCTTT
TRBJ2-1 - - TRBV29-1 CSGTSEVRWNEQFF TGCAGCGGGACCTCAGAGGTACGGTGGAATGAGCAGTTCTTC
TRBJ1-1 - - TRBV14 CASSQNPVSEAFF TGTGCCAGCAGCCAAAACCCGGTTTCAGAAGCTTTCTTT
TRBJ2-1 - - TRBV29-1 CSVGFMDNEQFF TGCAGCGTCGGGTTTATGGACAATGAGCAGTTCTTC
TRBJ2-3 - - TRBV10-3 CAIRAGLTDTQYF TGTGCCATCAGGGCGGGACTCACAGATACGCAGTATTTT
TRBJ1-6 - TRBD1 TRBV5-1 CASSLADRASPLHF TGCGCCAGCAGCTTGGCCGACAGGGCTTCACCCCTCCACTTT
TRBJ2-2 - - TRBV4-1 CASSQSRIGELFF TGCGCCAGCAGCCAAAGTAGGATCGGGGAGCTGTTTTTT
TRBJ2-5 - - TRBV9 CASSVEGQRETQYF TGTGCCAGCAGCGTAGAGGGTCAGAGGGAGACCCAGTACTTC
TRBJ1-4 - - TRBV7-9 CASRNPGLGEKLFF TGTGCCAGCAGAAACCCAGGGTTAGGAGAAAAACTGTTTTTT
TRBJ1-5 few - TRBV4-1 CASSQGGTSSQPQHF TGCGCCAGCAGCCAAGGAGGTACGAGCAGCCAGCCCCAGCATTTT
TRBJ1-1 - TRBD1 TRBV2 CASRDRVMNTEAFF TGTGCCAGCCGGGACAGGGTTATGAACACTGAAGCTTTCTTT
TRBJ1-5 - - TRBV6-1 CASSEPGLNQPQHF TGTGCCAGCAGTGAACCGGGACTCAATCAGCCCCAGCATTTT